This TCR beta chain was captured in a study of T-cell memory formation after mild COVID-19. Whole-study context: In these data, TCR clusters were largely donor specific. General study findings and limits: Shrinking CD4+ clones were chiefly CM and EM; CD8+ ones were chiefly EMRA.

Each CDR3 protein is one row after TCRdb ran MiXCR on the 5' RACE reads. The profile shows 300,000 to 400,000 distinct CDR3 sequences, approximately 15% of them singletons. Germline V gene sequence: CDR1 SGHAT, CDR2 FQNNGV. V was pared by 1 base and J by 9 bases, with 5 bases of the junction left unmatched. This CDR3 region has 15 residues. This clonotype occurred a few times. Its antigen is not identified. The material sequenced was PBMCs or a T cell subset sorted from them (not recorded which). This TCR was recovered from a man younger than 35 who had mild COVID-19 (a few samples of this study predate the infection). Cell type and time point are not known. This chain connects TRBV11-2 to TRBJ1-6; 8 positions match TRBD1. The CDR3 reads CASSLGTGGASPLHF. The CDR3 bases are TGTGCCAGCAGCTTAGGAACAGGGGGGGCTTCACCCCTCCACTTT.